This T cell receptor beta chain is from a study of neurological immune-mediated disorders. This clonotype appeared many times. TCRdb ran MiXCR on the 5' RACE reads and lists one entry per CDR3 protein. Of 20,000 to 30,000 distinct CDR3 sequences in the sample, roughly 2.7% were seen once. The CDR3 has 15 residues. The V and J ends lost 1 base and 3 bases respectively, with 13 bases between them. CDR1 and CDR2 (germline): SGHRS, YFSETQ. Sequencing was carried out using PBMCs. V and J are TRBV5-1 and TRBJ1-2; D uncertain. The receptor comes from a woman aged 45-65 years with multiple sclerosis. The CDR3 coding sequence is TGCGCCAGCAGCTTGACGTCCGCAGTCGACTATGGCTACACCTTC. This gives the protein CASSLTSAVDYGYTF.